Listed below are T cell receptor beta chains from one sample, sequenced in a study of blood T cell repertoires in COVID-19. The table came from immunoSEQ multiplex PCR; TCRdb's copy has only in-frame clones and leaves some out. In the table there are 190,000 or so clones, more than 75% of which are singletons. Sequencing was performed on peripheral blood. Receptor source: a woman aged 18-29 years who had recovered from COVID-19. The CDR3 runs from the conserved cysteine through the conserved F or W. A D gene is named only where the DNA matches it firmly. Clone size, where shown, is once, few, many, or a class for clones that have expanded.

J gene | D gene | V gene | clone size | CDR3 DNA | CDR3 protein
TRBJ2-2 | TRBD2 | TRBV5-1 | . | TGCGCCAGCAAAGCTAGCGGGAGCGACACCGGGGAGCTGTTTTTT | CASKASGSDTGELFF
TRBJ2-1 | . | TRBV6-2/TRBV6-3 | few | TGTGCCAGCAGTTGGGCCAATGAGCAGTTCTTC | CASSWANEQFF
TRBJ2-7 | . | TRBV19 | . | TGTGCCAGTACAAAGGGCGGGACTACAGGGTGGTACGAGCAGTACTTC | CASTKGGTTGWYEQYF
TRBJ2-5 | . | TRBV4-3 | . | TGCGCCAGCAGCCCCGACCAGGTTATCCAGTACTTC | CASSPDQVIQYF
TRBJ2-2 | . | TRBV19 | . | TGTGCCAGTAGTATAGGACTCCTGAACACCGGGGAGCTGTTTTTT | CASSIGLLNTGELFF
TRBJ1-4 | . | TRBV28 | . | TGTGCCAGCAGTTTAAACGGGGATAATGAAAAACTGTTTTTT | CASSLNGDNEKLFF
TRBJ2-5 | TRBD1 | TRBV23-1 | once | TGCGCCAGCAGAGACCCGGGACAGGGGGTTCAAGAGACCCAGTACTTC | CASRDPGQGVQETQYF
TRBJ2-7 | . | TRBV4-1 | . | TGCGCCAGCAGCCAAATAGCGAGGTCCTACGAGCAGTACTTC | CASSQIARSYEQYF
TRBJ2-3 | TRBD2 | TRBV6-5 | . | TGTGCCAGCAGTTACGACGGGGGACTAGATACAGATACGCAGTATTTT | CASSYDGGLDTDTQYF
TRBJ2-1 | . | TRBV29-1 | . | TGCAGCGTGCCCGGGACAAGATCCTACAATGAGCAGTTCTTC | CSVPGTRSYNEQFF
TRBJ1-3 | . | TRBV4-1 | few | TGCGCCAGCAGCCAAGATCCGGGGGGTAGTTTTGGAAACACCATATATTTT | CASSQDPGGSFGNTIYF
TRBJ1-4 | . | TRBV3-1/TRBV3-2 | . | TGTGCCAGCAGCCAAGGGACAAGACGGGCTGAAAAACTGTTTTTT | CASSQGTRRAEKLFF
TRBJ1-2 | . | TRBV5-4 | once | TGTGCCAGCAGCTTCCCCGGGACACAGGTTTATGGCTACACCTTC | CASSFPGTQVYGYTF
TRBJ2-5 | . | TRBV2 | once | TGTGCCAGCAGTTCGGGACTGCGACAAGAGACCCAGTACTTC | CASSSGLRQETQYF
TRBJ2-2 | TRBD1 | TRBV2 | . | TGTGCCAGCAGTGGGGACAGGCGGAGGACCGGGGAGCTGTTTTTT | CASSGDRRRTGELFF
TRBJ1-2 | TRBD1 | TRBV7-3 | . | TGTGCCAGCAGCTTAGACAGGGGCAACTATGGCTACACCTTC | CASSLDRGNYGYTF
TRBJ1-4 | TRBD1 | TRBV7-9 | . | TGTGCCAGCAGCGTGGACAGGGGAGAGAGAAAACTGTTTTTT | CASSVDRGERKLFF
TRBJ2-7 | TRBD2 | TRBV3-1/TRBV3-2 | . | TGTGCCACCACACCTACGCCGGGGGGGGGCCAGTACGAGCAGTACTTC | CATTPTPGGGQYEQYF
TRBJ2-5 | . | TRBV5-5 | . | TGTGCCAGCAGCTCCGGGTCCTTACCCCAGTACTTC | CASSSGSLPQYF
TRBJ2-7 | TRBD1 | TRBV4-3 | . | TGCGCCAGCAGCCAAGATACGGGACAGAGCTCCTACGAGCAGTACTTC | CASSQDTGQSSYEQYF
TRBJ2-1 | TRBD1 | TRBV30 | . | TGTGCCTGGACCCCTCTAGGGGGCTTCGGACATGAGCAGTTCTTC | CAWTPLGGFGHEQFF
TRBJ2-7 | . | TRBV7-9 | . | TGTGCCAGCAGCTCAGGGTCTGGGGACGAGCAGTACTTC | CASSSGSGDEQYF
TRBJ2-1 | TRBD2 | TRBV24-1 | . | TGTGCCACCAGTGACAGTAGCGGGGGGGCCTTGAATGAGCAGTTCTTC | CATSDSSGGALNEQFF
TRBJ2-3 | TRBD2 | TRBV15 | once | TGTGCCACCAGCAGAGCTAAGCGGGAGAGCACAGATACGCAGTATTTT | CATSRAKRESTDTQYF
TRBJ1-2 | TRBD1 | TRBV10-3 | . | TGTGCCATCAGTGACCTTGGACAGGGCGGCTACACCTTC | CAISDLGQGGYTF
TRBJ1-1 | . | TRBV7-6 | . | TGTGCCAGCAGCTTTGGTTGGGGGGGGACCACTGAAGCTTTCTTT | CASSFGWGGTTEAFF
TRBJ2-5 | TRBD2 | TRBV6-2/TRBV6-3 | . | TGTGCCAGCAGTACCCCGGGGAGGGAGAAGACCCAGTACTTC | CASSTPGREKTQYF
TRBJ2-5 | TRBD2 | TRBV7-2 | once | TGTGCCAGCAGCTCCCTAGCGGGGGGGAGTGAGGAGACCCAGTACTTC | CASSSLAGGSEETQYF
TRBJ2-2 | . | TRBV7-9 | . | TGTGCCAGCAGCCAAATTCCGGGACAAGGCACCGGGGAGCTGTTTTTT | CASSQIPGQGTGELFF
TRBJ1-2 | . | TRBV19 | . | TGTGCCAGTAGTATGAGTTTCGGACAAGTTTATGGCTACACCTTC | CASSMSFGQVYGYTF
TRBJ2-2 | TRBD1 | TRBV10-3 | . | TGTGCCATCAGTGAGGCGGACAGGGGGACCGGGGAGCTGTTTTTT | CAISEADRGTGELFF
TRBJ1-4 | . | TRBV30 | . | TGTGCCTGGAGTGTAGGGGTATCCAAACTGTTTTTT | CAWSVGVSKLFF
TRBJ1-1 | TRBD1 | TRBV25-1 | . | TGTGCCAGCAGTGACTGGACAGGGGGCAGGTTTGCTGAAGCTTTCTTT | CASSDWTGGRFAEAFF
TRBJ1-1 | . | TRBV19 | . | TGTGCCAGTAGTATACCCCTCCTCGGCACTGAAGCTTTCTTT | CASSIPLLGTEAFF
TRBJ2-2 | . | TRBV19 | . | TGTGCCAGTAGTATCGGACAGAGCACCGGGGAGCTGTTTTTT | CASSIGQSTGELFF
TRBJ1-6 | TRBD1 | TRBV5-1 | . | TGCGCCAGCAGCGAGGACAGGGGGGAGTCACCCCTCCACTTT | CASSEDRGESPLHF
TRBJ2-5 | . | TRBV2 | . | TGTGCCAGCAGTGATCCCCAGGGTGGCCAAGAGACCCAGTACTTC | CASSDPQGGQETQYF